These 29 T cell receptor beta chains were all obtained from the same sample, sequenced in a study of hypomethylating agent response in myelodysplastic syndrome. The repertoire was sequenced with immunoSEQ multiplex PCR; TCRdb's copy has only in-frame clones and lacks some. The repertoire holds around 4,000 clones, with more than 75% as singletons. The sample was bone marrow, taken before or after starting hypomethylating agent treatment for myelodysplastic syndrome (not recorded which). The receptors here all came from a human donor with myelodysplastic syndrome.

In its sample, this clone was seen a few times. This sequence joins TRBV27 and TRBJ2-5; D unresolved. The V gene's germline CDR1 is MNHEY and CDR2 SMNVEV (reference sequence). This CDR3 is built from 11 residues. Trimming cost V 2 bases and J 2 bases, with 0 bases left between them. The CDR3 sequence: CASSLQETQYF. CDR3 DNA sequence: TGTGCCAGCAGTTTACAAGAGACCCAGTACTTC.

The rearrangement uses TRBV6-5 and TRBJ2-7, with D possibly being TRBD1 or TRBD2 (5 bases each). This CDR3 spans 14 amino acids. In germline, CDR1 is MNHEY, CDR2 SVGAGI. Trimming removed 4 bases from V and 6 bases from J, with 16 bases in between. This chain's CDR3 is CASSSPTTRGEQYF. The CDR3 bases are TGTGCCAGCAGTTCACCGACGACGAGGGGCGAGCAGTACTTC.

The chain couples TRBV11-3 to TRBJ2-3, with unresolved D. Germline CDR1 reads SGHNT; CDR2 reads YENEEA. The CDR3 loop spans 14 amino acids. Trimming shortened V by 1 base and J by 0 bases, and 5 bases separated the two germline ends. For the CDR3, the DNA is TGTGCCAGCAGCTTAGGCCCTAGCACAGATACGCAGTATTTT. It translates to CASSLGPSTDTQYF.

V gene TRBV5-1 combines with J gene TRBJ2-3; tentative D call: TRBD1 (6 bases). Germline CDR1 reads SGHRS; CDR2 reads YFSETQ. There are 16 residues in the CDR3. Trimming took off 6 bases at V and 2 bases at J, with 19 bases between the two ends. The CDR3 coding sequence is TGCGCCAGCAACCCAGGGGTCCGACCCGACACAGATACGCAGTATTTT. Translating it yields CASNPGVRPDTDTQYF.

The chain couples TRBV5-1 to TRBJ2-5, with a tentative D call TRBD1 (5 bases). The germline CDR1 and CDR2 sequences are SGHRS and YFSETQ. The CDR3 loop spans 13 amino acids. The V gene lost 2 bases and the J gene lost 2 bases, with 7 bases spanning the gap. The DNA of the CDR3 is TGCGCCAGCAGCTTTCAGGGTCAAGAGACCCAGTACTTC. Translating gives CASSFQGQETQYF.

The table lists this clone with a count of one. The CDR3 loop is CASSFPGKGAEQYF. CDR3 sequence (DNA): TGTGCCAGCAGTTTCCCAGGGAAGGGGGCCGAGCAGTACTTC. The chain recombines TRBV27 with TRBJ2-7, with 7 bases fitting TRBD1. V was clipped by 3 bases and J by 6 bases; unmatched bases: 8. Germline values: CDR1 MNHEY, CDR2 SMNVEV (reference sequence). The CDR3 runs 14 residues.

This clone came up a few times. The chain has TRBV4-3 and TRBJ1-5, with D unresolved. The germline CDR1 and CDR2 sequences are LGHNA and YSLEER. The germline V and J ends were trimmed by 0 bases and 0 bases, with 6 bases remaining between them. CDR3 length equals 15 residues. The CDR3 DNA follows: TGCGCCAGCAGCCAAGATGCTGCTAGCAATCAGCCCCAGCATTTT. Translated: CASSQDAASNQPQHF.

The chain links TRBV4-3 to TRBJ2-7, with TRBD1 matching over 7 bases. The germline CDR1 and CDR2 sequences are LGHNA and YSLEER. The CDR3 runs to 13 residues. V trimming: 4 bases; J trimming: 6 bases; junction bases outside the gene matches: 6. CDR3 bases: TGCGCCAGCAGCCCTCGACAGGGTGGCGAGCAGTACTTC. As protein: CASSPRQGGEQYF.

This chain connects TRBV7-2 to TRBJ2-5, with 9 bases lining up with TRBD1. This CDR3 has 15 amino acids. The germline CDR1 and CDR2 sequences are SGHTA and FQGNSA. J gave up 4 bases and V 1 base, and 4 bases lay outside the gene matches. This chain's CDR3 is CASSLVRTGAETQYF. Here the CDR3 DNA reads TGTGCCAGCAGCTTAGTACGGACAGGGGCAGAGACCCAGTACTTC.

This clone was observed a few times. The CDR3 region has the DNA TGTGCCACCAAGTGGCGGGGGCAACCCTACGAGCAGTACTTC. It codes for CATKWRGQPYEQYF. V gene TRBV6-1 combines with J gene TRBJ2-7, with D maybe TRBD2 (7 bases). V was trimmed by 10 bases and J by 2 bases, leaving 18 bases between them. Per germline, CDR1 MNHNS and CDR2 SASEGT. This CDR3 is built from 14 residues.

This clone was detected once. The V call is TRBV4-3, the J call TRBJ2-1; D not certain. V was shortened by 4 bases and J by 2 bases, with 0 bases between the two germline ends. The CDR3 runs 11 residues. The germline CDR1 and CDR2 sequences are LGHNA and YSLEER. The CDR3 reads CASSPYNEQFF. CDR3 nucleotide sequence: TGCGCCAGCAGCCCCTACAATGAGCAGTTCTTC.

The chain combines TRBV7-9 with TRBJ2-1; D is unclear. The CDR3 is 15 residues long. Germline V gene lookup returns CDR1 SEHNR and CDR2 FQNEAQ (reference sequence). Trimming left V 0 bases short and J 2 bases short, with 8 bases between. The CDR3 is CASSLALTAYNEQFF. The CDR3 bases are TGTGCCAGCAGCTTAGCTCTGACCGCCTACAATGAGCAGTTCTTC.

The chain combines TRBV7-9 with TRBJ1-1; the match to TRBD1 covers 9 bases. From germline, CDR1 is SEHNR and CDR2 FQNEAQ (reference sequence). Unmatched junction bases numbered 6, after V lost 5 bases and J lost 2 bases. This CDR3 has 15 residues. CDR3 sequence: CASSPGQGPNTEAFF. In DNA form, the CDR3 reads TGTGCCAGCAGCCCCGGACAGGGGCCTAACACTGAAGCTTTCTTT.

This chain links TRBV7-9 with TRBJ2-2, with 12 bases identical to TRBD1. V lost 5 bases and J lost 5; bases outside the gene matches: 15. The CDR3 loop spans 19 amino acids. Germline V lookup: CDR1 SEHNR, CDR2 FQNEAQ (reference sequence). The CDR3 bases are TGTGCCAGCAGCACAATGGCGGGGACAGGGGGCACGCGGACCGGGGAGCTGTTTTTT. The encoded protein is CASSTMAGTGGTRTGELFF.

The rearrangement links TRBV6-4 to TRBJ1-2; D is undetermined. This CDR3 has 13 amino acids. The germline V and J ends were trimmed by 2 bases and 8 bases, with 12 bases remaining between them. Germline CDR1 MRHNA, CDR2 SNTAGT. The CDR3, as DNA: TGTGCCAGCAGTGACCCCGATTCCTTAGGCTACACCTTC. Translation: CASSDPDSLGYTF.

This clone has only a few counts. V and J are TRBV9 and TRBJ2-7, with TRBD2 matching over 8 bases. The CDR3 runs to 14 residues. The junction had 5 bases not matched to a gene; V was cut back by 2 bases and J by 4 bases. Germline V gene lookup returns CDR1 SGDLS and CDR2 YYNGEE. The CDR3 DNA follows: TGTGCCAGCAGCGTGTCCGGGACTAGTTACGAGCAGTACTTC. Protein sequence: CASSVSGTSYEQYF.

The CDR3: CSYGWGKGREAFF. In nucleotides, the CDR3 is TGCAGCTATGGGTGGGGAAAAGGGCGAGAGGCTTTCTTT. The chain links TRBV29-1 to TRBJ1-1; D gene ambiguous. Germline CDR1 SQVTM, CDR2 ANQGSEA. This CDR3 spans 13 amino acids. Trimming cost V 8 bases and J 11 bases, with 24 bases left between them.

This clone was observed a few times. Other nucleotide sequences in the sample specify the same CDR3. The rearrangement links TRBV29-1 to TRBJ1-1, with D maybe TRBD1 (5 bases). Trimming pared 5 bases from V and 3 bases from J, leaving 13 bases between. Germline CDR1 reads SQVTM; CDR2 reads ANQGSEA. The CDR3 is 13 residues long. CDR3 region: CSVRRGEYTEAFF. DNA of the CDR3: TGCAGCGTTCGGCGGGGGGAATACACTGAAGCTTTCTTT.

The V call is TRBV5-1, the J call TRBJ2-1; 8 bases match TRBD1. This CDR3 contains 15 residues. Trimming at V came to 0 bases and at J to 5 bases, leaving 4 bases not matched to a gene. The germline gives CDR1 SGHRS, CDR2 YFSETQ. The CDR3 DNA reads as TGCGCCAGCAGCTTGGTTACAGGGGGGAACAATGAGCAGTTCTTC. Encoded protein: CASSLVTGGNNEQFF.

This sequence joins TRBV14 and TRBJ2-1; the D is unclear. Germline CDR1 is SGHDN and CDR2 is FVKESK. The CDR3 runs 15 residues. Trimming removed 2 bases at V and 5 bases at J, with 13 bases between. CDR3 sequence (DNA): TGTGCCAGCAGCCAAAATCGGGTGAACCACAATGAGCAGTTCTTC. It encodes CASSQNRVNHNEQFF.

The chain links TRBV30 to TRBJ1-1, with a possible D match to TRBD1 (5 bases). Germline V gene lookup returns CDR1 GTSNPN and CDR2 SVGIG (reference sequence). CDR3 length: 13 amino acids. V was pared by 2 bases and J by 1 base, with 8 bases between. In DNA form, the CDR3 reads TGTGCCTGGAGTCGGCAGGGGAACACTGAAGCTTTCTTT. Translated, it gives CAWSRQGNTEAFF.

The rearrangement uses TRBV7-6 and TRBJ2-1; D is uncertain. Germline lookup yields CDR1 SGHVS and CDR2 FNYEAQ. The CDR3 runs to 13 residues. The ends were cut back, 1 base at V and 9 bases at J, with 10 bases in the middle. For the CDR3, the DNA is TGTGCCAGCAGCTTAGTAACATTAAGTGAGCAGTTCTTC. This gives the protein CASSLVTLSEQFF.

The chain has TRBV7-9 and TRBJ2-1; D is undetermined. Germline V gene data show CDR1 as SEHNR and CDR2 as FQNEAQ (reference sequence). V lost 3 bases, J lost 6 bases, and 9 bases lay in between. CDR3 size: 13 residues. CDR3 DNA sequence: TGTGCCAGCAGCTTGTTACGGATCAATGAGCAGTTCTTC. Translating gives CASSLLRINEQFF.

This CDR3 reads CASSQSFGVSYNEQFF. The CDR3, as DNA: TGCGCCAGCAGCCAATCTTTTGGGGTCTCCTACAATGAGCAGTTCTTC. The chain couples TRBV4-3 to TRBJ2-1; D is undetermined. V was cut by 2 bases and J by 0 bases, with 11 bases left in between. The length of the CDR3 is 16 residues. Germline V lookup: CDR1 LGHNA, CDR2 YSLEER.

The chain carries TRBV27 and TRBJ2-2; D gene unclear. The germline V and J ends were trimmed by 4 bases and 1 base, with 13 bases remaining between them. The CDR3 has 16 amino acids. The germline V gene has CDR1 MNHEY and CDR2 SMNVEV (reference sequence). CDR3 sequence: CASSYLLAWNTGELFF. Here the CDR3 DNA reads TGTGCCAGCAGTTATTTGCTGGCGTGGAACACCGGGGAGCTGTTTTTT.

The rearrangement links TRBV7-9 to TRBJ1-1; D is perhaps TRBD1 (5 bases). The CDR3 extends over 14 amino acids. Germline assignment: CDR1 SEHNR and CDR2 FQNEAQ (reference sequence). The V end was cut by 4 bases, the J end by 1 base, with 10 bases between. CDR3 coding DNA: TGTGCCAGCAGCTACACAGGAGGGAACACTGAAGCTTTCTTT. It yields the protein CASSYTGGNTEAFF.

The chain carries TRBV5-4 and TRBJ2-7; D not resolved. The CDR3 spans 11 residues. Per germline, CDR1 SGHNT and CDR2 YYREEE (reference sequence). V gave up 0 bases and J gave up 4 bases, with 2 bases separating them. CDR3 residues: CASSLGYEQYF. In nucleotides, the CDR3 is TGTGCCAGCAGCTTGGGATACGAGCAGTACTTC.

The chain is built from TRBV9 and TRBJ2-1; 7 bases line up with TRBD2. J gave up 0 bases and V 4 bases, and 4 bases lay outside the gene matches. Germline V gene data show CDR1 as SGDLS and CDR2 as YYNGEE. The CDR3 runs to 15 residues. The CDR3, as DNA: TGTGCCAGCAGCAAGGGAGGGAGCTCCTACAATGAGCAGTTCTTC. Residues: CASSKGGSSYNEQFF.

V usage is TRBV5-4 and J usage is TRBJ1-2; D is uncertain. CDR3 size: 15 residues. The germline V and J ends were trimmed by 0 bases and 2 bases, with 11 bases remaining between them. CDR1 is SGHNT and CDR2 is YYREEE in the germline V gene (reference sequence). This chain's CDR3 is CASSLGQAVNYGYTF. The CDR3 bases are TGTGCCAGCAGCTTGGGGCAGGCCGTCAACTATGGCTACACCTTC.